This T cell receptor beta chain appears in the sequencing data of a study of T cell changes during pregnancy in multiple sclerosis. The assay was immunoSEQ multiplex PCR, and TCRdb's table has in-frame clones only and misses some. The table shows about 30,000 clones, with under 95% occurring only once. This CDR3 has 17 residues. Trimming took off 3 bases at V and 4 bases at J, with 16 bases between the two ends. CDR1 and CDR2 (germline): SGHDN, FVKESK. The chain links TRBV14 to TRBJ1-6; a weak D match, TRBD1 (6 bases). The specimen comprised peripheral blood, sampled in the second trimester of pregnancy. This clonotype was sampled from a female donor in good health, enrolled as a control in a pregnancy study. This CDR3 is CASSQDSPTAYNSPLHF. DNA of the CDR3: TGTGCCAGCAGCCAGGACAGTCCCACTGCTTATAATTCACCCCTCCACTTT.